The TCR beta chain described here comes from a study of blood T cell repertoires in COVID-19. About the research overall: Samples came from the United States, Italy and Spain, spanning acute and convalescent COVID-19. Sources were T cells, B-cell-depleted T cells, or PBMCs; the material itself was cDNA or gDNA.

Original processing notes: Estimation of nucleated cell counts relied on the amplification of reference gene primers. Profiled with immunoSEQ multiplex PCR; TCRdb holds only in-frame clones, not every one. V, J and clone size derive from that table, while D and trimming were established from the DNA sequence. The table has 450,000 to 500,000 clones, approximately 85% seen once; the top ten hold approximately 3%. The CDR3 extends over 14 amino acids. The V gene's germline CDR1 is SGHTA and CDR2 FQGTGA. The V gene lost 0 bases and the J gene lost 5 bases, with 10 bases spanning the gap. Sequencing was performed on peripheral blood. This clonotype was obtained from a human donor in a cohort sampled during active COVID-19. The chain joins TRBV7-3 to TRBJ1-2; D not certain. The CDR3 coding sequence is TGTGCCAGCAGCTTAACGGGAGAGGCTTATGGCTACACCTTC. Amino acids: CASSLTGEAYGYTF. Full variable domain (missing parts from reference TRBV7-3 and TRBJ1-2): GAGVSQTPSNKVTEKGKYVELRCDPISGHTALYWYRQSLGQGPEFLIYFQGTGAADDSGLPNDRFFAVRPEGSVSTLKIQRTERGDSAVYLCASSLTGEAYGYTFGSGTRLTVV.